The clone carrying this TCR beta chain appeared a few times. Its antigen is still unknown. The sample is drawn from a study of blood T cells in healthy people across ages. Study at large: Template switching captured about one barcoded beta molecule per two T cells. Study-wide results and caveats: Observed TCR beta diversity per million T cells went down as age went up. This fall followed a roughly linear course with age.

The CDR3 length is 17 residues. CDR1 SGHRS and CDR2 YFSETQ come from the germline V gene. V was clipped by 3 bases and J by 0 bases; unmatched bases: 8. Alongside a J-beta primer mix, a sample-barcoded 5' primer served in a second PCR lasting about 7 to 11 cycles. MiXCR, run by TCRdb on the 5' RACE reads, gives a single entry per CDR3 protein. The data hold hundreds of thousands of distinct CDR3 sequences, with around two fifths observed a single time. V usage is TRBV5-1 and J usage is TRBJ2-7; 11 nucleotides line up with TRBD2. Input material: blood. The receptor comes from a man older than 75 in good health. CDR3 bases: TGCGCCAGCAGCTCCGGACTAGCGGGCCTTAGCTCCTACGAGCAGTACTTC. The encoded protein is CASSSGLAGLSSYEQYF.